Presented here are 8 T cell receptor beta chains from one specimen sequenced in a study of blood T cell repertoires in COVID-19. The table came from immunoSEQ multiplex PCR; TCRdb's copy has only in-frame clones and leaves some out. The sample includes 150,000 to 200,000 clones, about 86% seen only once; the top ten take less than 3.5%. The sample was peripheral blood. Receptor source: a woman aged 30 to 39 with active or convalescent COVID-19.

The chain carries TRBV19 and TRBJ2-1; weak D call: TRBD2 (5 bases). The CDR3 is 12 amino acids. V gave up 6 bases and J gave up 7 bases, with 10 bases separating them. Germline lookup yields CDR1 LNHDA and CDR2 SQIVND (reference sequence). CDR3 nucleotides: TGTGCCAGTAGAATTGGAGGTAATGAGCAGTTCTTC. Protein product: CASRIGGNEQFF.

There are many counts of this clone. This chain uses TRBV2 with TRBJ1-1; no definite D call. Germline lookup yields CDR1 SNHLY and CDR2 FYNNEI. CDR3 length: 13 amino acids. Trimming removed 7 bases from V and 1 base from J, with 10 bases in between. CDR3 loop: CASTEGENTEAFF. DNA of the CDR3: TGTGCCAGCACGGAGGGCGAGAACACTGAAGCTTTCTTT.

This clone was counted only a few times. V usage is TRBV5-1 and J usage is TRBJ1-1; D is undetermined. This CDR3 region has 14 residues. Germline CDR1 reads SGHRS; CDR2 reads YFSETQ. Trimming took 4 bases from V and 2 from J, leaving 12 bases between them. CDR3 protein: CASSPTQINTEAFF. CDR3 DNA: TGCGCCAGCAGCCCCACACAAATTAACACTGAAGCTTTCTTT. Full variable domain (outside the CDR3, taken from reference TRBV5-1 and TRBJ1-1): KAGVTQTPRYLIKTRGQQVTLSCSPISGHRSVSWYQQTPGQGLQFLFEYFSETQRNKGNFPGRFSGRQFSNSRSEMNVSTLELGDSALYLCASSPTQINTEAFFGQGTRLTVV.

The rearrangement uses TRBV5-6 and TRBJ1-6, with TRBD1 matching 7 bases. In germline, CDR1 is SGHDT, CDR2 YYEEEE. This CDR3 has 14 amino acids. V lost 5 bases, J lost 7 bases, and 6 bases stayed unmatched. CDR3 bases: TGTGCCAGCAGAATGACAGGGTCCAATTCACCCCTCCACTTT. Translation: CASRMTGSNSPLHF.

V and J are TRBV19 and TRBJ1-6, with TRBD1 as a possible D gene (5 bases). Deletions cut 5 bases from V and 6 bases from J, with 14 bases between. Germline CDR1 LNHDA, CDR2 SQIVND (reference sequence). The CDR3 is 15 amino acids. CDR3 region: CASSVVTATNSPLHF. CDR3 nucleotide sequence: TGTGCCAGTAGTGTCGTGACAGCCACTAATTCACCCCTCCACTTT.

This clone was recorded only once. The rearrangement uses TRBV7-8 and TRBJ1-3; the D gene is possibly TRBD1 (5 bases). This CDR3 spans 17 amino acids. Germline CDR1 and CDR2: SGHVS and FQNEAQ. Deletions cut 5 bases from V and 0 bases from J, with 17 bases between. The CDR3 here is CASSPRDSRLSGNTIYF. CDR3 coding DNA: TGTGCCAGCAGCCCCCGGGACTCACGGCTCTCTGGAAACACCATATATTTT.

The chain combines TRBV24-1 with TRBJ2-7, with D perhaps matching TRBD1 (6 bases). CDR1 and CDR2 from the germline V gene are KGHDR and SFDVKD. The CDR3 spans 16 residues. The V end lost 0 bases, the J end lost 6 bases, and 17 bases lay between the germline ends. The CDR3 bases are TGTGCCACCAGTGATTTGCACCGGTTAGGGGGTTGCGAGCAGTACTTC. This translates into CATSDLHRLGGCEQYF.

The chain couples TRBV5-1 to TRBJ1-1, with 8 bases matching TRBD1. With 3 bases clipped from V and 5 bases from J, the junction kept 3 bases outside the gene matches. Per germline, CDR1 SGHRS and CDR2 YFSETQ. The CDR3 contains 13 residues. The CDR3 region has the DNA TGCGCCAGCAGCTGGACAGGGAGGACTGAAGCTTTCTTT. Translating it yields CASSWTGRTEAFF.